The 14 T cell receptor beta chains reported below all come from one sample, sequenced in a study of synovial regulatory T cells in juvenile arthritis. The data were produced by immunoSEQ multiplex PCR, yet TCRdb's version contains in-frame clones alone and is incomplete. Its clone listing holds 9,000 to 10,000 clones. Specimen: Treg cells from blood. Stated subset: remaining (HLA-DR-negative) circulating blood Treg cells. The receptor source for this set is a donor younger than 30 with juvenile idiopathic arthritis.

The chain is built from TRBV2 and TRBJ1-4. This CDR3 contains 14 residues. No coding sequence is recorded. CDR1 and CDR2 from the germline V gene are SNHLY and FYNNEI. The CDR3 region is CASRAREGNEKLFF. Full variable domain (outside the CDR3, taken from reference TRBV2 and TRBJ1-4): EPEVTQTPSHQVTQMGQEVILRCVPISNHLYFYWYRQILGQKVEFLVSFYNNEISEKSEIFDDQFSVERPDGSNFTLKIRSTKLEDSAMYFCASRAREGNEKLFFGSGTQLSVL.

The chain uses TRBV6-1 and TRBJ1-2; absent DNA, TCRdb's TRBD1 call cannot be checked. There are 12 residues in the CDR3. No DNA appears here. CDR1 MNHNS and CDR2 SASEGT come from the germline V gene. This CDR3 is CASSGQGYGYTF.

This chain links TRBV5-1 with TRBJ1-2; the D gene TCRdb calls, TRBD1, cannot be checked with no DNA. CDR1 SGHRS and CDR2 YFSETQ come from the germline V gene. The CDR3 is 15 residues long. DNA is not on record. The CDR3 sequence: CASSFGTGTGDGYTF.

This clone ranks as medium-sized in terms of frequency. This chain's CDR3 is CASSMGTGVEKLFF. The chain is built from TRBV7-4 and TRBJ1-4; TCRdb names TRBD1, which stays unverified in the absence of DNA. This CDR3 spans 14 amino acids. No DNA appears here. Germline V gene data show CDR1 as SGHVT and CDR2 as SQSDAQ.

V is TRBV7-6 and J is TRBJ2-7; TCRdb designates TRBD2, a call that cannot be tested without DNA. The CDR3 is made up of 13 amino acids. There is no recorded DNA. CDR1 and CDR2 (germline): SGHVS, FNYEAQ. CDR3 residues: CASSLLEHYEQYF. Combining the CDR3 with reference TRBV7-6 and TRBJ2-7 gives the whole variable domain GAGVSQSPRYKVTKRGQDVALRCDPISGHVSLYWYRQALGQGPEFLTYFNYEAQQDKSGLPNDRFSAERPEGSISTLTIQRTEQRDSAMYRCASSLLEHYEQYFGPGTRLTVT.

The chain uses TRBV20-1 and TRBJ1-1. The germline CDR1 and CDR2 sequences are DFQATT and SNEGSKA (reference sequence). The CDR3 runs to 11 residues. The nucleotide record is missing. CDR3 sequence reads: CSAREWTEAFF.

CDR3 sequence: CASSPPGTPNYGYTF. This chain links TRBV18 with TRBJ1-2; checking the TCRdb D call of TRBD1 is not possible without DNA. The length of the CDR3 is 15 residues. The nucleotide record is missing. Germline loops: CDR1 KGHSH, CDR2 LQKENI. Full variable domain (rest looked up from reference TRBV18 and TRBJ1-2): NAGVMQNPRHLVRRRGQEARLRCSPMKGHSHVYWYRQLPEEGLKFMVYLQKENIIDESGMPKERFSAEFPKEGPSILRIQQVVRGDSAAYFCASSPPGTPNYGYTFGSGTRLTVV.

The chain recombines TRBV28 with TRBJ2-7; with no DNA, the TCRdb D assignment of TRBD2 cannot be verified. The germline V gene encodes CDR1 MDHEN and CDR2 SYDVKM. This CDR3 spans 12 amino acids. No DNA sequence is on record. CDR3 residues: CASSQLYSTGYF.

This sequence joins TRBV4-1 and TRBJ2-7. CDR3 length equals 14 residues. DNA is not on record. Germline CDR1 is MGHRA and CDR2 is YSYEKL. The CDR3 loop reads CASSQEILTYEQYF.

The rearrangement uses TRBV19 and TRBJ2-3; TCRdb reports TRBD2, a call that lacks DNA to check it against. Germline CDR1 reads LNHDA; CDR2 reads SQIVND (reference sequence). The CDR3 length is 15 residues. No DNA sequence is on record. The CDR3 sequence is CASSIQGRGTDTQYF.

The genes are TRBV4-1 and TRBJ2-7; as DNA is missing, the TRBD1 call by TCRdb cannot be tested. Germline assignment: CDR1 MGHRA and CDR2 YSYEKL. The CDR3 has 16 amino acids. The DNA is unrecorded. The CDR3 reads CASSPIGQTQRNEQYF.

V and J are TRBV6-6 and TRBJ2-7. The CDR3 runs to 14 residues. DNA for this receptor is not on file. CDR1 is MNHNY and CDR2 is SVGAGI in the germline V gene (reference sequence). CDR3 region: CASSARWVSYEQYF.

The chain is built from TRBV23-1 and TRBJ1-3. TRBV23-1 is an ORF; its function is uncertain. This CDR3 has 15 residues. Only the protein is on record. CDR3 residues: CASSLDGDSGNTIYF.

The CDR3 here is CAWTLWGSGNTIYF. The V gene is TRBV30, the J gene TRBJ1-3. This CDR3 is built from 14 residues. Only the protein is on record. CDR1 and CDR2 from the germline V gene are GTSNPN and SVGIG (reference sequence).